This TCR beta chain came from a study of cytomegalovirus exposure and HLA in healthy donors. Regarding this clone: What it binds is unknown.

Study results and limitations: Donor immune exposure was known only as CMV serostatus.

PCR used 60 Vbeta primers and 13 Jbeta primers. Using immunoSEQ multiplex PCR, the repertoire was profiled, and TCRdb retains in-frame clones only, with some absent. This table has more than 85,000 clones, approximately 80% appearing once. V dropped 7 bases and J dropped 3 bases, with 9 bases sitting between them. There are 12 residues in the CDR3. Germline V gives CDR1 SNHLY, CDR2 FYNNEI. Sequenced material: PBMCs. This chain links TRBV2 with TRBJ2-5; no clear D. The TCR was taken from a female donor in good health and CMV-seropositive. The CDR3 DNA is TGTGCCAGCACCTGGGCAGAAGAGACCCAGTACTTC. Its protein is CASTWAEETQYF.